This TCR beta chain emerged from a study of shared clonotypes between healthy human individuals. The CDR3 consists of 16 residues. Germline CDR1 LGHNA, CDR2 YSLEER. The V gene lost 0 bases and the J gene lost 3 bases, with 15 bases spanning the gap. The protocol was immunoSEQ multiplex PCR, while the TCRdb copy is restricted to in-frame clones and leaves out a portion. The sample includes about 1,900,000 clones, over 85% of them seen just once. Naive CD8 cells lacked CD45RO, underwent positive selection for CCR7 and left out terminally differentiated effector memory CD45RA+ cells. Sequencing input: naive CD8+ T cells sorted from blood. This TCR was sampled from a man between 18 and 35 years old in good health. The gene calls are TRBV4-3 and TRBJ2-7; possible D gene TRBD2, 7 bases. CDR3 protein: CASSQEWGEGHYEQYF. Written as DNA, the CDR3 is TGCGCCAGCAGCCAAGAATGGGGGGAGGGACACTACGAGCAGTACTTC.